The 19 T cell receptor beta chains in this list originate from one sample, sequenced in a study of OX40 agonist ivuxolimab in advanced cancers. The library was produced with the immunoSEQ multiplex PCR assay. In its TCRdb copy, this immuneACCESS table keeps in-frame sequences only and misses some clones. Where compared with another copy, unresolved V genes explain less than half of these, and the others have no known cause. Recorded for this sample are 50,000 to 65,000 clones; 81% of them occurred a single time. The top ten constitute around 1% of the sample. The sample in question was CD4+ or CD8+ T cells sorted from blood, obtained in a trial of the OX40 agonist ivuxolimab. These receptors all come from an adult with an advanced solid tumor such as melanoma, head and neck, liver or kidney cancer.

This clone is labeled medium-sized. The chain carries TRBV10-2 and TRBJ1-6, with D tentatively TRBD1 (6 bases). Germline values: CDR1 WSHSY, CDR2 SAAADI. The CDR3 is made up of 13 amino acids. Trimming stripped 6 bases from V and 7 bases from J, with 10 bases between. CDR3 region: CASSRGQNSPLHF. In nucleotides, the CDR3 is TGCGCCAGCAGCAGGGGCCAGAATTCACCCCTCCACTTT.

V and J are TRBV4-1 and TRBJ2-6; no firm D call. Trimming pared 0 bases from V and 0 bases from J, leaving 6 bases between. The CDR3 sequence is 16 residues long. CDR1 is MGHRA, CDR2 YSYEKL, per germline. CDR3 coding DNA: TGCGCCAGCAGCCAAGATATGAGCTCTGGGGCCAACGTCCTGACTTTC. This codes for CASSQDMSSGANVLTF.

V and J are TRBV5-8 and TRBJ1-5, with TRBD1 matching 7 bases. J was trimmed by 0 bases and V by 3 bases; bases with no gene match: 3. CDR3 size: 15 residues. From germline, CDR1 is SGHTS and CDR2 YDEGEE. In nucleotides, the CDR3 is TGTGCCAGCAGCTGGGACAGCCATAGCAATCAGCCCCAGCATTTT. Protein product: CASSWDSHSNQPQHF.

This chain uses TRBV2 with TRBJ2-7; 9 bases line up with TRBD1. This CDR3 spans 14 amino acids. The V segment lost 6 bases and the J segment 1 base; nucleotides outside the gene matches: 4. CDR1 SNHLY and CDR2 FYNNEI come from the germline V gene. This chain's CDR3 is CASRIGTGSYEQYF. CDR3 nucleotides: TGTGCCAGCAGGATCGGGACAGGGTCCTACGAGCAGTACTTC.

The genes are TRBV9 and TRBJ2-5, with a possible D match to TRBD2 (6 bases). Germline V gene data show CDR1 as SGDLS and CDR2 as YYNGEE. V was clipped by 3 bases and J by 2 bases, with 11 bases between them. The length of the CDR3 is 14 residues. Here the CDR3 reads CASSAGLQQETQYF. The DNA of the CDR3 is TGTGCCAGCAGCGCCGGACTACAACAAGAGACCCAGTACTTC.

V is TRBV19 and J is TRBJ2-7; 9 nucleotides line up with TRBD1. CDR3 length: 21 residues. The germline V gene encodes CDR1 LNHDA and CDR2 SQIVND (reference sequence). V was clipped by 3 bases and J by 0 bases; unmatched bases: 21. CDR3 coding DNA: TGTGCCAGTAGTATTGGCGGTAGTAAGGGGACAGGGAAATTCGGCTCCTACGAGCAGTACTTC. Its protein is CASSIGGSKGTGKFGSYEQYF.

The rearrangement uses TRBV18 and TRBJ1-3, with a possible D match to TRBD1 (5 bases). The length of the CDR3 is 14 residues. Germline CDR1 reads KGHSH; CDR2 reads LQKENI. The V end was cut by 3 bases, the J end by 0 bases, with 6 bases between. The chain's CDR3 is CASSPQGSGNTIYF. The CDR3 DNA reads TGTGCCAGCTCACCGCAGGGCTCTGGAAACACCATATATTTT. Looking up the rest from reference TRBV18 and TRBJ1-3 gives the full variable domain: NAGVMQNPRHLVRRRGQEARLRCSPMKGHSHVYWYRQLPEEGLKFMVYLQKENIIDESGMPKERFSAEFPKEGPSILRIQQVVRGDSAAYFCASSPQGSGNTIYFGEGSWLTVV.

This chain connects TRBV6-4 to TRBJ2-5; D possibly corresponds to TRBD1 (6 bases). Trimming cost V 5 bases and J 5 bases, with 18 bases left between them. The germline V gene has CDR1 MRHNA and CDR2 SNTAGT. The CDR3 has 15 residues. The CDR3 spells CASSSQGALGETQYF. The CDR3 DNA follows: TGTGCCAGCAGTTCACAGGGCGCCCTGGGGGAGACCCAGTACTTC.

The V and J genes are TRBV10-2 and TRBJ1-5, with 8 bases aligning to TRBD1. From germline, CDR1 is WSHSY and CDR2 SAAADI. The length of the CDR3 is 13 residues. V shed 11 bases and J 5 bases; nucleotides not matched to a gene: 8. The CDR3 DNA reads TGCGCCGCTTCATTGGACAGGGATCAGCCCCAGCATTTT. Protein product: CAASLDRDQPQHF.

DNA of the CDR3: TGTGCCAGCAGTCCTGAGAGGGGCCGCGGCTACACCTTC. Protein product: CASSPERGRGYTF. This chain uses TRBV25-1 with TRBJ1-2, with a weak D call TRBD1 (5 bases). Per the germline V gene, CDR1 is MGHDK and CDR2 is SYGVNS. With 5 bases removed from V and 8 bases from J, the gap between germline ends came to 15 bases. CDR3 size: 13 residues.

Note on this clone: One end of the junction varies from germline; a read error may be responsible. V gene TRBV6-6 combines with J gene TRBJ2-2; D is perhaps TRBD1 (6 bases). The CDR3 runs to 11 residues. CDR1 is MNHNY and CDR2 is SVGAGI in the germline V gene (reference sequence). CDR3 in DNA: TGTGCCAGCAGTCAACCGGGACACCCGAATTTT. Translated, it gives CASSQPGHPNF.

The sample holds a few counts of this clone. The J gene is TRBJ1-5, the V gene TRBV2; D is uncertain. The CDR3 runs 15 residues. The germline V gene encodes CDR1 SNHLY and CDR2 FYNNEI. V gave up 3 bases and J gave up 2 bases, with 11 bases separating them. The CDR3 nucleotides are TGTGCCAGCAGTGACGATGGCCTTGGCAATCAGCCCCAGCATTTT. Translated, it gives CASSDDGLGNQPQHF.

V is TRBV18 and J is TRBJ2-5; possible D gene TRBD2, 7 bases. The ends were cut back, 8 bases at V and 5 bases at J, with 21 bases in the middle. The CDR3 consists of 15 residues. Germline CDR1 is KGHSH and CDR2 is LQKENI. CDR3 nucleotide sequence: TGTGCCAGCCACCAGTTGCGGGGGCGTGGGGAGACCCAGTACTTC. As protein: CASHQLRGRGETQYF.

The gene calls are TRBV19 and TRBJ1-5; 7 bases are a match to TRBD1. Germline CDR1 and CDR2: LNHDA and SQIVND (reference sequence). Unmatched junction bases numbered 25, after V lost 7 bases and J lost 7 bases. This CDR3 contains 19 residues. The CDR3 bases are TGTGCCAGTAAGCAGGGGGTTAGAGGGGGTGTAGGGGTCAACCAGCCCCAGCATTTT. As protein: CASKQGVRGGVGVNQPQHF.

This rearrangement joins TRBV7-2 to TRBJ2-7; 7 bases agree with TRBD2. The CDR3 contains 13 residues. Germline V gene data show CDR1 as SGHTA and CDR2 as FQGNSA. Unmatched junction bases numbered 8, after V lost 5 bases and J lost 7 bases. CDR3 bases: TGTGCCAGCAGCACGAAGGGACTATGGGAGCAGTACTTC. Protein product: CASSTKGLWEQYF. The complete variable domain, with remaining parts taken from reference TRBV7-2 and TRBJ2-7, reads GAGVSQSPSNKVTEKGKDVELRCDPISGHTALYWYRQSLGQGLEFLIYFQGNSAPDKSGLPSDRFSAERTGGSVSTLTIQRTQQEDSAVYLCASSTKGLWEQYFGPGTRLTVT.

The chain recombines TRBV5-1 with TRBJ1-2, with D perhaps matching TRBD1 (5 bases). Between the trimmed V and J ends, which lost 3 bases and 0 bases, there was a span of 15 bases. Germline V CDR1 and CDR2: SGHRS, YFSETQ. This CDR3 region has 16 residues. The DNA for the CDR3 is TGCGCCAGCAGCTCCTCCGACAGTACAGCTAACTATGGCTACACCTTC. It yields the protein CASSSSDSTANYGYTF.

This chain joins TRBV15 and TRBJ2-1; D perhaps matches TRBD1 (6 bases). With 4 bases removed from V and 7 bases from J, the gap between germline ends came to 17 bases. The CDR3 spans 15 residues. Per germline, CDR1 LNHNV and CDR2 YYDKDF (reference sequence). For the CDR3, the DNA is TGTGCCACCAGCACGTCCGGTCAGGGGTTGAATGAGCAGTTCTTC. This gives the protein CATSTSGQGLNEQFF.

This clone was counted a single time. In nucleotides, the CDR3 is TGTGCCAGCAGTAATAGGGGCGGGGAAAATGGCTACACCTTC. It translates to CASSNRGGENGYTF. V and J are TRBV7-9 and TRBJ1-2, with D perhaps matching TRBD1 (5 bases). Germline V CDR1 and CDR2: SEHNR, FQNEAQ (reference sequence). This CDR3 has 14 amino acids. V was shortened by 6 bases and J by 6 bases, with 17 bases between the two germline ends. The full variable domain, rest sourced from reference TRBV7-9 and TRBJ1-2, is DTGVSQNPRHKITKRGQNVTFRCDPISEHNRLYWYRQTLGQGPEFLTYFQNEAQLEKSRLLSDRFSAERPKGSFSTLEIQRTEQGDSAMYLCASSNRGGENGYTFGSGTRLTVV.

This clone turned up a few times. This sample also contains other DNA sequences that code for the same CDR3. The chain employs TRBV7-6 and TRBJ1-1, with D tentatively TRBD1 (5 bases). The V and J ends lost 5 bases and 2 bases respectively, with 12 bases between them. Germline V gene lookup returns CDR1 SGHVS and CDR2 FNYEAQ. The CDR3 is made up of 14 amino acids. CDR3 DNA sequence: TGTGCCAGCAGCCCTCGGAGGGGCAACACTGAAGCTTTCTTT. Protein product: CASSPRRGNTEAFF.